This TCR beta chain was obtained from a study of post-analysis software for immune sequencing data. As for the study in general: In terms of disease course, relapsing-remitting, secondary progressive and progressive-relapsing multiple sclerosis were included. The study's findings and limits: Comparison with controls showed significantly lower normalized Chao1 diversity in multiple sclerosis patients. Strong same-batch co-clustering of samples appeared with F measure clustering. Patients carried roughly 5 TRBV segments more frequently than controls did, and TRBV5-6, TRBV5-1 and TRBV20-1 were among them.

CDR3 length equals 13 residues. Germline assignment: CDR1 SNHLY and CDR2 FYNNEI. Trimming removed 6 bases at V and 6 bases at J, with 14 bases between. Unique molecular identifiers featured in each of the TCR beta cDNA libraries. From the PCR reads, TCRdb called clonotypes with MiXCR, one entry per CDR3 protein. The sample holds roughly 580,000 distinct CDR3 sequences; roughly 47% are singletons and the top ten take 1.5% to 2%. As concerns this clonotype: Its antigen is as yet unknown.

The sample consisted of blood. The V gene is TRBV2, the J gene TRBJ1-1; D is unresolved. The origin of this receptor is a girl aged 5 to 17 with multiple sclerosis. The CDR3: CASSPREYSEAFF. DNA for the CDR3: TGTGCCAGCAGCCCGCGGGAATACTCTGAAGCTTTCTTT. Complete variable domain (other parts from reference TRBV2 and TRBJ1-1): EPEVTQTPSHQVTQMGQEVILRCVPISNHLYFYWYRQILGQKVEFLVSFYNNEISEKSEIFDDQFSVERPDGSNFTLKIRSTKLEDSAMYFCASSPREYSEAFFGQGTRLTVV.